Listed here are 10 T cell receptor beta chains from one sample, sequenced in a study of beta chain features in type 1 diabetes. Expressed TCRB transcripts were sequenced because the isolated RNA had all been reverse transcribed beforehand. Clones were sequenced by immunoSEQ multiplex PCR, and TCRdb holds only the in-frame ones, with some missing. The sample holds 900,000 or so clones, 15% to 20% seen once. The source material was naive CD4+ T cells from blood. The receptors come from a woman aged 18-29 years in good health.

This chain uses TRBV7-7 with TRBJ2-3; no definite D call. Germline values: CDR1 SSHAT, CDR2 FNYEAQ (reference sequence). This CDR3 comprises 14 residues. This chain's CDR3 is CASYYQPYTDTQYF. Written as DNA, the CDR3 is TGTGCGAGTTACTACCAGCCCTACACAGATACGCAGTATTTT.

The rearrangement joins TRBV12-5 to TRBJ1-1; 8 bases map to TRBD1. CDR3 length: 12 residues. J lost 8 bases, V lost 3 bases, and 2 bases had no gene match. The V gene's germline CDR1 is LGHNT and CDR2 FRNRAP. CDR3: CASGLGTGEAFF. Written as DNA, the CDR3 is TGTGCTAGTGGTTTAGGGACAGGCGAAGCTTTCTTT.

V and J are TRBV4-3 and TRBJ2-7, with 11 bases identical to TRBD2. The germline V gene encodes CDR1 LGHNA and CDR2 YSLEER. V dropped 0 bases and J dropped 3; count of bases not matched to a gene: 10. This CDR3 spans 18 amino acids. CDR3 sequence: CASSQDMVAGGVNYEQYF. Here the CDR3 DNA reads TGCGCCAGCAGCCAAGATATGGTAGCGGGAGGGGTTAACTACGAGCAGTACTTC.

This clone was counted between two and nine times. This sequence joins TRBV4-2 and TRBJ2-2; tentative D call: TRBD2 (6 bases). The germline V gene encodes CDR1 LGHNA and CDR2 YNFKEQ. The V end was cut by 1 base, the J end by 3 bases, with 12 bases between. The CDR3 sequence is 16 residues long. This CDR3 reads CASSQAGTSDTGELFF. Here the CDR3 DNA reads TGTGCCAGCAGCCAAGCCGGGACTTCCGACACCGGGGAGCTGTTTTTT.

The rearrangement uses TRBV29-1 and TRBJ1-5, with D uncertain. Trimming took 4 bases from V and 0 from J, leaving 7 bases between them. The CDR3 contains 13 residues. Germline-derived CDR1 and CDR2 are SQVTM and ANQGSEA. As DNA, the CDR3 is TGCAGCGTTGCTGACAATAGCAATCAGCCCCAGCATTTT. Its protein product is CSVADNSNQPQHF. The full variable domain, completed using reference TRBV29-1 and TRBJ1-5, is SAVISQKPSRDICQRGTSLTIQCQVDSQVTMMFWYRQQPGQSLTLIATANQGSEATYESGFVIDKFPISRPNLTFSTLTVSNMSPEDSSIYLCSVADNSNQPQHFGDGTRLSIL.

This clone was seen more than once but under ten times. The chain carries TRBV6-6 and TRBJ1-5; 8 bases are a match to TRBD1. Losses at the gene ends were 4 bases for V and 4 bases for J; bases not matched to a gene: 3. Germline V CDR1 and CDR2: MNHNY, SVGAGI (reference sequence). The CDR3 consists of 14 residues. CDR3 bases: TGTGCCAGCAGTTCAGGGGGCGTGAATCAGCCCCAGCATTTT. Its translation is CASSSGGVNQPQHF.

For this clone: Other nucleotide sequences in the sample specify the same CDR3. This chain uses TRBV5-1 with TRBJ2-1, with 11 bases lining up with TRBD2. The trim removed 0 bases at V and 7 bases at J, leaving 0 bases unmatched. Germline V gives CDR1 SGHRS, CDR2 YFSETQ. The CDR3 consists of 14 residues. The CDR3 DNA follows: TGCGCCAGCAGCTTGGGGACTAGCGGGAATGAGCAGTTCTTC. As protein: CASSLGTSGNEQFF.

The chain employs TRBV14 and TRBJ2-3; D unclear. Trimming removed 2 bases at V and 2 bases at J, with 11 bases between. CDR3 length: 15 residues. Germline lookup yields CDR1 SGHDN and CDR2 FVKESK. CDR3 region: CASSQPLGNTDTQYF. The CDR3 bases are TGTGCCAGCAGCCAACCCCTCGGTAACACAGATACGCAGTATTTT.

J is TRBJ1-2 and V is TRBV7-9; 10 bases are a match to TRBD1. The V segment lost 5 bases and the J segment 4 bases; nucleotides outside the gene matches: 13. The CDR3 contains 17 residues. Looked up from germline, CDR1 is SEHNR and CDR2 is FQNEAQ (reference sequence). The CDR3 is CASSLDRGRGSFYGYTF. CDR3 sequence (DNA): TGTGCCAGCAGCCTAGACAGGGGGCGCGGGTCTTTCTATGGCTACACCTTC.

This chain links TRBV6-6 with TRBJ1-5; 7 nucleotides line up with TRBD1. This CDR3 contains 13 residues. Germline V gene data show CDR1 as MNHNY and CDR2 as SVGAGI (reference sequence). Trimming took 10 bases from V and 6 from J; bases not matched to a gene: 9. CDR3 in amino acids: CATQTGSLQPQHF. The CDR3 bases are TGTGCCACCCAGACAGGGAGTCTTCAGCCCCAGCATTTT.